A single sample is the source of the 23 T cell receptor beta chains below, sequenced in a study of cytotoxic CD8 clonotypes in ibrutinib-treated CLL. Repertoires were generated with immunoSEQ multiplex PCR, while TCRdb's copy carries only in-frame clones and drops some. The sample has about 250,000 clones, less than 75% seen once; the top ten hold just over 15%. The specimen was PBMCs, collected after 24 months of ibrutinib treatment. The receptors here all came from a human donor with chronic lymphocytic leukemia.

This sequence joins TRBV20-1 and TRBJ1-3; D ambiguous. With 0 bases removed from V and 7 bases from J, the gap between germline ends came to 4 bases. The germline gives CDR1 DFQATT, CDR2 SNEGSKA (reference sequence). CDR3 length equals 11 residues. The CDR3 protein is CSAREGNTIYF. In DNA, the CDR3 is TGCAGTGCTAGAGAGGGTAACACCATATATTTT.

This clone turned up a few times. J is TRBJ1-2 and V is TRBV9; D call uncertain. Trimming took 0 bases from V and 8 from J, leaving 11 bases between them. CDR3 length: 13 residues. Germline loops: CDR1 SGDLS, CDR2 YYNGEE. In DNA, the CDR3 is TGTGCCAGCAGCGTAGTGTTAGGGTACGGCTACACCTTC. Protein: CASSVVLGYGYTF.

The genes are TRBV4-2 and TRBJ2-3, with D possibly TRBD2 on 5 matching bases. The CDR3 covers 16 residues. Trimming shortened V by 5 bases and J by 0 bases, and 15 bases separated the two germline ends. Per the germline V gene, CDR1 is LGHNA and CDR2 is YNFKEQ. CDR3 protein: CASSTRLAPSTDTQYF. The CDR3 bases are TGTGCCAGCAGCACCCGTTTAGCGCCTAGCACAGATACGCAGTATTTT.

The chain recombines TRBV6-5 with TRBJ2-7; the match to TRBD2 covers 10 bases. The germline CDR1 and CDR2 sequences are MNHEY and SVGAGI. This CDR3 comprises 14 residues. V lost 5 bases, J lost 5 bases, and 6 bases stayed unmatched. CDR3 in amino acids: CASSAAGGPNEQYF. In nucleotides, the CDR3 is TGTGCCAGCAGTGCAGCGGGAGGGCCCAACGAGCAGTACTTC.

This clone has more than one count but fewer than ten. The chain joins TRBV19 to TRBJ1-3; 8 bases match TRBD1. This CDR3 contains 16 residues. The trim removed 3 bases at V and 1 base at J, leaving 5 bases unmatched. The germline V gene encodes CDR1 LNHDA and CDR2 SQIVND (reference sequence). The CDR3 region has the DNA TGTGCCAGTAGTATTATGGACAGGGAGTCTGGAAACACCATATATTTT. It encodes CASSIMDRESGNTIYF.

The rearrangement uses TRBV28 and TRBJ1-5; D is ambiguous. The germline V gene encodes CDR1 MDHEN and CDR2 SYDVKM. The V end was cut by 3 bases, the J end by 4 bases, with 7 bases between. This CDR3 is 13 amino acids long. CDR3 nucleotide sequence: TGTGCCAGCAGTTTCGGGGAGAATCAGCCCCAGCATTTT. The encoded protein is CASSFGENQPQHF.

V and J are TRBV10-2 and TRBJ1-5; D is undetermined. V gave up 0 bases and J gave up 7 bases, with 10 bases separating them. This CDR3 spans 14 amino acids. Germline V CDR1 and CDR2: WSHSY, SAAADI. The CDR3 loop is CASSESRSGQPQHF. The CDR3 DNA reads TGCGCCAGCAGTGAGTCGAGGTCGGGGCAGCCCCAGCATTTT.

This clone was seen a few times. V gene TRBV10-2 combines with J gene TRBJ2-6, with D possibly matching TRBD1 (6 bases). The CDR3 length is 15 residues. V lost 8 bases and J 5 bases, leaving 16 bases between the germline ends. Germline-derived CDR1 and CDR2 are WSHSY and SAAADI. The CDR3 reads CASLQSGARANVLTF. The CDR3 region has the DNA TGCGCCAGCCTCCAGTCAGGGGCTAGGGCCAACGTCCTGACTTTC.

This clone was detected only a few times. V is TRBV5-4 and J is TRBJ2-7, with TRBD1 matching over 7 bases. V was pared by 0 bases and J by 4 bases, with 7 bases of the junction left unmatched. The CDR3 loop spans 15 amino acids. In germline, CDR1 is SGHNT, CDR2 YYREEE (reference sequence). CDR3 protein: CASSLGTGQTYEQYF. CDR3 coding DNA: TGTGCCAGCAGCTTGGGGACAGGCCAGACGTACGAGCAGTACTTC.

Only a few counts were recorded for this clone. This sample also contains other DNA sequences that code for the same CDR3. J is TRBJ2-7 and V is TRBV6-5, with D possibly matching TRBD1 (5 bases). With 2 bases removed from V and 6 bases from J, the gap between germline ends came to 11 bases. Germline CDR1 MNHEY, CDR2 SVGAGI. The CDR3 contains 13 residues. CDR3 loop: CASSYGQGAEQYF. CDR3 nucleotide sequence: TGTGCCAGCAGTTACGGGCAAGGGGCCGAGCAGTACTTC.

V is TRBV28 and J is TRBJ2-3, with a weak D call TRBD2 (5 bases). The germline gives CDR1 MDHEN, CDR2 SYDVKM. The germline V and J ends were trimmed by 5 bases and 1 base, with 13 bases remaining between them. There are 15 residues in the CDR3. The CDR3 is CASSILSARTDTQYF. The CDR3, as DNA: TGTGCCAGCAGTATCCTTAGCGCACGCACAGATACGCAGTATTTT.

This clone was seen only once. The rearrangement joins TRBV6-6 to TRBJ1-1, with D perhaps TRBD1 (5 bases). V was cut by 2 bases and J by 4 bases, with 8 bases left in between. Germline V gene sequence: CDR1 MNHNY, CDR2 SVGAGI (reference sequence). The CDR3 covers 13 residues. Written as DNA, the CDR3 is TGTGCCAGCAGTTACAAGGGGATCACTGAAGCTTTCTTT. Translated, it gives CASSYKGITEAFF.

The genes are TRBV23-1 and TRBJ2-2, with 11 bases fitting TRBD1. TRBV23-1 is classed as an ORF, of uncertain function. This CDR3 is 15 amino acids long. V was pared by 11 bases and J by 4 bases, with 9 bases of the junction left unmatched. The CDR3 loop reads CAPGVGTGGTGELFF. CDR3 nucleotides: TGCGCCCCCGGAGTAGGGACAGGGGGCACCGGGGAGCTGTTTTTT.

The chain has TRBV27 and TRBJ2-1, with 13 bases that match TRBD2. CDR1 and CDR2 (germline): MNHEY, SMNVEV (reference sequence). The CDR3 consists of 15 residues. The V gene end was trimmed by 7 bases and the J gene end by 10 bases; junction bases not matched to a gene: 10. Here the CDR3 DNA reads TGTGCCAGCATGGCGCCGTTACTAGCGGGAGGGGAGCAGTTCTTC. This codes for CASMAPLLAGGEQFF.

The V and J genes are TRBV11-2 and TRBJ2-1; D might be TRBD1 (6 bases). This CDR3 is 14 amino acids long. Germline loops: CDR1 SGHAT, CDR2 FQNNGV. Trimming stripped 2 bases from V and 4 bases from J, with 9 bases between. Here the CDR3 DNA reads TGTGCCAGCAGCTTACTGACAGGATACAATGAGCAGTTCTTC. Translated, it gives CASSLLTGYNEQFF.

V usage is TRBV6-5 and J usage is TRBJ1-3; D might be TRBD1 (6 bases). CDR3 length equals 14 residues. Germline V CDR1 and CDR2: MNHEY, SVGAGI. V dropped 6 bases and J dropped 9 bases, with 18 bases sitting between them. This CDR3 is CASSPGQTMGTIYF. The DNA for the CDR3 is TGTGCCAGCAGCCCCGGACAGACTATGGGCACCATATATTTT.

The chain employs TRBV6-5 and TRBJ2-7; no firm D call. With 0 bases removed from V and 1 base from J, the gap between germline ends came to 4 bases. Germline values: CDR1 MNHEY, CDR2 SVGAGI. The CDR3 length is 13 residues. Here the CDR3 DNA reads TGTGCCAGCAGTTACTCGTGGTCCTACGAGCAGTACTTC. Translation: CASSYSWSYEQYF.

The chain joins TRBV28 to TRBJ2-3; D not resolved. CDR1 is MDHEN, CDR2 SYDVKM, per germline. V lost 7 bases and J 10 bases, leaving 12 bases between the germline ends. The CDR3 spans 11 residues. Here the CDR3 DNA reads TGTGCCAGCACCAAAGGGAAAGCGCAGTATTTT. It codes for CASTKGKAQYF.

The chain employs TRBV25-1 and TRBJ2-4; D gene ambiguous. This CDR3 is 14 amino acids long. V was shortened by 3 bases and J by 1 base, with 7 bases between the two germline ends. In germline, CDR1 is MGHDK, CDR2 SYGVNS. The CDR3 region is CASSESGAKNIQYF. In DNA form, the CDR3 reads TGTGCCAGCAGTGAGTCGGGCGCCAAAAACATTCAGTACTTC.

This chain links TRBV15 with TRBJ2-1; 7 bases are shared with TRBD1. From germline, CDR1 is LNHNV and CDR2 YYDKDF (reference sequence). Unmatched junction bases numbered 9, after V lost 2 bases and J lost 8 bases. The length of the CDR3 is 15 residues. CDR3 nucleotide sequence: TGTGCCACCAGCAGAAGGGGGCGACCTGGGGATGAGCAGTTCTTC. It codes for CATSRRGRPGDEQFF.

The V gene is TRBV4-1, the J gene TRBJ2-7, with D possibly TRBD2 on 6 matching bases. Trimming left V 4 bases short and J 1 base short, with 14 bases between. Germline assignment: CDR1 MGHRA and CDR2 YSYEKL. The CDR3 has 15 residues. The CDR3 here is CASSPEGRRSYEQYF. The CDR3, as DNA: TGCGCCAGCAGCCCGGAGGGGCGAAGGTCCTACGAGCAGTACTTC.

This clone was picked up a small number of times. The chain links TRBV28 to TRBJ1-3; no reliable D call. CDR3 length equals 10 residues. Trimming left V 5 bases short and J 8 bases short, with 4 bases between. Germline CDR1 reads MDHEN; CDR2 reads SYDVKM. CDR3 nucleotides: TGTGCCAGCAGTCAATACACCATATATTTT. Protein: CASSQYTIYF.

The J gene is TRBJ2-5, the V gene TRBV27; the match to TRBD1 covers 9 bases. The CDR3 length is 14 residues. Germline V gene lookup returns CDR1 MNHEY and CDR2 SMNVEV (reference sequence). V dropped 6 bases and J dropped 4; count of bases not matched to a gene: 6. CDR3 coding DNA: TGTGCCAGCAGGCGGACAGGGGACAGAGAGACCCAGTACTTC. Protein product: CASRRTGDRETQYF.